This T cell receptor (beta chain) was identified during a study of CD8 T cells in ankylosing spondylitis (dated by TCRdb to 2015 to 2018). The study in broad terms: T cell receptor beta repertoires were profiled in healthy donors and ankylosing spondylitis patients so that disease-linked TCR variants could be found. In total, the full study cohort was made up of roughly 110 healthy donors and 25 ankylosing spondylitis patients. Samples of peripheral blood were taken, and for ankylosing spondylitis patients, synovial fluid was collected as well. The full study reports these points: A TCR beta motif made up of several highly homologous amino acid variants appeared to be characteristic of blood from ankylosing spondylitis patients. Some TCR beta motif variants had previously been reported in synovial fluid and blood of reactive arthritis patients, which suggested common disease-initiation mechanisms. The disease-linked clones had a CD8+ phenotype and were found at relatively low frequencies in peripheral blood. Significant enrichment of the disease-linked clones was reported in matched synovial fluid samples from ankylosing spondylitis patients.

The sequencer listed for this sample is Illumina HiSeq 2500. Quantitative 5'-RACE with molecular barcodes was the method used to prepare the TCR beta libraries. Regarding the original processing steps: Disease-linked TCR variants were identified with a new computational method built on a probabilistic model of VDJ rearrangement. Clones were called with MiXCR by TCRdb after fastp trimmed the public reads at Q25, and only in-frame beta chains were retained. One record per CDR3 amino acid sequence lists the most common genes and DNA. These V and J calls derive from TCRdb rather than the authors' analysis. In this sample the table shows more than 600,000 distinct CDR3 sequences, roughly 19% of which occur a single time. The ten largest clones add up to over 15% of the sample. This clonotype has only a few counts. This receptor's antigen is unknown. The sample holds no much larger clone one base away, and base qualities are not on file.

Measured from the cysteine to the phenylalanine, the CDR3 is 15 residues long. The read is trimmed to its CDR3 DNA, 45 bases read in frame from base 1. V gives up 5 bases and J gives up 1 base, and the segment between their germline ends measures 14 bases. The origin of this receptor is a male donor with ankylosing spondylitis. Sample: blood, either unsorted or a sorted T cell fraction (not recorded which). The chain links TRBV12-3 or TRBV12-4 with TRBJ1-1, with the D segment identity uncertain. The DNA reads TGTGCCAGCAGTCTCACCCTCGGCGGGAACACTGAAGCTTTCTTT. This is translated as CASSLTLGGNTEAFF.